This entry features one T cell receptor (beta chain) sequence. Its antigen is as yet unknown. What was sequenced were expressed TCRB transcripts, since all of the isolated RNA had been reverse transcribed. The repertoire was sequenced with immunoSEQ multiplex PCR; TCRdb's copy has only in-frame clones and lacks some. The table lists 630,000 or so clones, 11% to 15% of them singletons. Trimming removed 5 bases at V and 2 bases at J, with 9 bases between. Germline CDR1 is LNHDA and CDR2 is SQIVND (reference sequence). CDR3 length: 14 residues. This sample was taken from a study of beta chain features in type 1 diabetes. Study-level results: Among all four CD4+ subsets, Type 1 diabetes patients had TCRB CDR3s that were moderately but significantly shorter.

The source is a man between 18 and 35 years old with type 1 diabetes. The chain links TRBV19 to TRBJ2-2; D gene uncertain. Sequenced sample: naive CD4+ T cells from blood. CDR3 protein: CASSPWVNTGELFF. The CDR3 DNA reads as TGTGCCAGTAGTCCCTGGGTAAACACCGGGGAGCTGTTTTTT.